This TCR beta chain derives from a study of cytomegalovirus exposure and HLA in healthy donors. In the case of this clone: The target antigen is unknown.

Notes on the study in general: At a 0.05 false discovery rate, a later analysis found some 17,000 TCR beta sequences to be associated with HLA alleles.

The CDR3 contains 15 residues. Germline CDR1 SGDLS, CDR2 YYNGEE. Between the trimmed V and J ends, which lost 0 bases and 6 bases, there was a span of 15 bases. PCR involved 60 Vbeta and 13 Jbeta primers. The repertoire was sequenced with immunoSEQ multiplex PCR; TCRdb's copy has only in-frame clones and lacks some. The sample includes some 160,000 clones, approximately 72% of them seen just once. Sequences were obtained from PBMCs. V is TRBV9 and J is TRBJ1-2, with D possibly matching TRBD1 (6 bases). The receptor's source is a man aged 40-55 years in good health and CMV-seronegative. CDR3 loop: CASSVEGRGRHGYTF. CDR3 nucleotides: TGTGCCAGCAGCGTAGAGGGCAGGGGTAGGCATGGCTACACCTTC.